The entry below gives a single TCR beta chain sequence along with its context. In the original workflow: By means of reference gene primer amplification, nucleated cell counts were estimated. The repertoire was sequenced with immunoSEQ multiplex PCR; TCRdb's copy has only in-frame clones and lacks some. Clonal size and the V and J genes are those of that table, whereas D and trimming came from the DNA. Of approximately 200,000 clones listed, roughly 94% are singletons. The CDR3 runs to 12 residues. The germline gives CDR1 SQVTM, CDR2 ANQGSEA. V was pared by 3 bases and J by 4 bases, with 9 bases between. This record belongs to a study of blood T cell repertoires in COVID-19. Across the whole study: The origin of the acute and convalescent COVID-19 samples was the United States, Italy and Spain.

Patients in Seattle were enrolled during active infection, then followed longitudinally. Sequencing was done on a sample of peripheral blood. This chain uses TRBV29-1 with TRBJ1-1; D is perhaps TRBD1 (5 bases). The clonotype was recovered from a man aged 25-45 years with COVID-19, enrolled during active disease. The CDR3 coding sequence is TGCAGCGTTGATTGGGGCGGCACTGAAGCTTTCTTT. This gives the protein CSVDWGGTEAFF.